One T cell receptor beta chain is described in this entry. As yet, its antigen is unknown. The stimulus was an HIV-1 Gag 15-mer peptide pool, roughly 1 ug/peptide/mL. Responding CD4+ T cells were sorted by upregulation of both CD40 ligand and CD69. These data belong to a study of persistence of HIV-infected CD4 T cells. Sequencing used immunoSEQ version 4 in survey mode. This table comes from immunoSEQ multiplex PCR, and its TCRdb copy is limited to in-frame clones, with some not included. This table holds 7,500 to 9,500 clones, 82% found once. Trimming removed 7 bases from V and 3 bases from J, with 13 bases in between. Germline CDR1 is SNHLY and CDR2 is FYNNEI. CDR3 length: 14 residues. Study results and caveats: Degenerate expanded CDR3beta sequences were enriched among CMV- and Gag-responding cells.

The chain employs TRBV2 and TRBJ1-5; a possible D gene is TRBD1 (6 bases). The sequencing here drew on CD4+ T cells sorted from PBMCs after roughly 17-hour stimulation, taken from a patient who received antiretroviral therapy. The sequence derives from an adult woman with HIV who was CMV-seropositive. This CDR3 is CASTNDRYNQPQHF. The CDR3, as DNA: TGTGCCAGCACCAATGACAGGTACAATCAGCCCCAGCATTTT.